The rows below give T cell receptor beta chains drawn from one sample of a study of blood T cell repertoires in COVID-19. This table comes from immunoSEQ multiplex PCR, and its TCRdb copy is limited to in-frame clones, with some not included. The sample shows about 200,000 clones, approximately 78% of them seen only once. The source material was peripheral blood. The origin of the receptors is a woman aged 70 to 79 with COVID-19, enrolled during active disease. CDR3s leave out the opening cysteine and the closing phenylalanine or tryptophan.

V gene,CDR3 protein
TRBV7-3,ASSSGRGETQY
TRBV27,ASRQGSSYNEQF
TRBV11-2,ASSSYGTTSMNTEAF
TRBV19,ASSKPGQAFYGYT
TRBV7-2,ASSLVSVNTEAF
TRBV6-2/TRBV6-3,ASSYVSGLLYEQY
TRBV7-2,ASSLEKSGGGQPQH
TRBV7-2,ASSLLNSNEQF
TRBV12-3/TRBV12-4,ASSFHSTYEQY
TRBV13,ASSLEPGTQY
TRBV5-1,ASSPGETSGSPGETQY
TRBV7-9,ASSLYKGAKNTEAF
TRBV5-1,ASRGTGLIGDTQY
TRBV11-2,ASSLRGGLAGEKTQY
TRBV18,ASSPPLVLAGDADTQY
TRBV4-3,ASSQDLAGRGRIGNTEAF
TRBV7-3,ASRRTFDRGKMNTEAF
TRBV12-3/TRBV12-4,ASSRDRNEQY